This T cell receptor beta chain was sequenced in a study of control samples from healthy donors and cancer patients. Sequencing was performed with immunoSEQ multiplex PCR; in TCRdb, only in-frame clones are kept and a portion is missing. The repertoire holds 45,000 to 70,000 clones, with approximately 90% as singletons. The specimen sequenced was PBMCs. This TCR was recovered from a young man with colorectal cancer.

The CDR3, as DNA: TGTGCCAGCATTGGGACAGGCTATAGCAATCAGCCCCAGCATTTT. It codes for CASIGTGYSNQPQHF. The rearrangement links TRBV6-5 to TRBJ1-5; TRBD1 matches 8 bases. With 7 bases clipped from V and 0 bases from J, the junction kept 5 bases outside the gene matches. The germline CDR1 and CDR2 sequences are MNHEY and SVGAGI. This CDR3 is 15 amino acids long.